Listed below are T cell receptor beta chains from one sample, sequenced in a study of metastatic and nonmetastatic thyroid tumors. Through MiXCR, TCRdb re-clonotyped the PCR reads. The repertoire includes over 6,500 clones, 25% to 30% of them detected once, and less than 30% sits in the top ten. Specimen: tumor tissue. Receptors originate from a female donor with papillary thyroid cancer or a benign thyroid nodule (not recorded which). Some clones in this sample may be carry-over from other donors' samples. The CDR3 runs from the conserved cysteine through the conserved F or W. D genes are given only for firm matches. Not all rows give a size; the values are once, few, many and, for expanded clones, a class.

size	V	D	J	CDR3	DNA
NA	TRBV6-1	TRBD2	TRBJ2-7	CASSASGMPSYEQYF	TGTGCCAGCAGTGCTAGCGGAATGCCTTCCTACGAGCAGTACTTC
NA	TRBV7-9	TRBD2	TRBJ2-7	CASSGRTSSFDEQYF	TGTGCTAGCAGCGGTCGGACTAGTTCGTTCGACGAGCAGTACTTC
NA	TRBV9	NA	TRBJ2-7	CASSVGGSLLEQYF	TGTGCCAGCAGCGTAGGAGGGAGTTTACTCGAGCAGTACTTC
many	TRBV20-1	NA	TRBJ1-2	CSASRGYTF	TGCAGTGCTAGTAGGGGCTACACCTTC
NA	TRBV19	TRBD1	TRBJ2-7	CAIEGQGSYEQYF	TGTGCCATCGAGGGACAGGGTTCCTACGAGCAGTACTTC
NA	TRBV20-1	TRBD1	TRBJ2-7	CSAPGTVSHEQYF	TGCAGTGCCCCCGGGACAGTTTCTCACGAGCAGTACTTC
medium-sized	TRBV2	NA	TRBJ1-2	CASSVQGNGYTF	TGTGCCAGCAGTGTACAGGGAAACGGCTACACCTTC
NA	TRBV9	NA	TRBJ2-7	CASSVRTDSELYEQYF	TGTGCCAGCAGCGTCCGGACTGATAGCGAACTCTACGAGCAGTACTTC
few	TRBV27	NA	TRBJ1-1	CASSYRTATEAFF	TGTGCCAGCAGCTACCGGACAGCCACTGAAGCTTTCTTT
NA	TRBV2	NA	TRBJ2-1	CASSDPLSDGPRNEQFF	TGTGCCAGCAGTGACCCACTTTCGGACGGTCCCCGAAATGAACAGTTCTTC
medium-sized	TRBV20-1	NA	TRBJ1-2	CSARDRFGVYGYTF	TGCAGTGCTAGAGATCGGTTCGGGGTCTATGGCTACACCTTC
NA	TRBV7-2	NA	TRBJ2-7	CASSLIRFYEQYF	TGTGCCAGCAGCTTAATACGGTTTTACGAGCAGTACTTC
NA	TRBV6-5	TRBD2	TRBJ2-7	CASSTPSGYVGHEQYF	TGTGCCAGCAGTACTCCTAGCGGGTACGTTGGCCACGAGCAGTACTTC
few	TRBV5-4	TRBD1	TRBJ1-2	CASSTQDRDGYGYTF	TGTGCCAGCAGCACACAGGACAGGGACGGTTATGGCTACACCTTC
few	TRBV7-9	TRBD2	TRBJ2-7	CASSDPRLADYEQYF	TGTGCCAGCAGCGACCCCCGACTAGCGGACTACGAGCAGTACTTC
few	TRBV6-1	TRBD2	TRBJ2-1	CASSEPRGGSYNEQFF	TGTGCCAGCAGTGAGCCGCGGGGGGGATCCTACAATGAGCAGTTCTTC
NA	TRBV6-1	TRBD2	TRBJ2-2	CASRLAGGPLGELFF	TGTGCCAGCAGACTAGCGGGAGGGCCGTTGGGGGAGCTGTTTTTT
NA	TRBV27	TRBD2	TRBJ2-5	CASSLWGLAGWPRSRETQYF	TGTGCCAGCAGTTTATGGGGACTAGCGGGATGGCCAAGGTCCCGAGAGACCCAGTACTTC
few	TRBV6-2/TRBV6-3	NA	TRBJ1-2	CASSYGQQVNYGYTF	TGTGCCAGCAGTTACGGACAACAGGTTAACTATGGCTACACCTTC
NA	TRBV2	NA	TRBJ1-6	CASSGQGDYSPLHF	TGTGCCAGCAGTGGGCAGGGCGATTATTCACCCCTCCACTTT
few	TRBV6-1	TRBD2	TRBJ2-1	CASSGGGVRYNEQFF	TGTGCCAGCAGTGGGGGGGGAGTGAGGTACAATGAGCAGTTCTTC
once	TRBV9	NA	TRBJ2-6	CASSPLGISGANVLTF	TGTGCCAGCAGCCCTCTAGGGATTTCAGGGGCCAACGTCCTGACTTTC
NA	TRBV5-1	NA	TRBJ1-1	CASSWTTSMNTEAFF	TGCGCCAGCAGCTGGACCACATCTATGAACACTGAAGCTTTCTTT
NA	TRBV27	TRBD2	TRBJ2-1	CASSRTPAGAPHNEQFF	TGTGCCAGCAGCCGGACCCCAGCGGGAGCCCCCCACAATGAGCAGTTCTTC
NA	TRBV7-9	NA	TRBJ1-2	CASSLEGVVYGYTF	TGTGCCAGCAGCTTAGAGGGGGTAGTCTATGGCTACACCTTC
NA	TRBV7-9	NA	TRBJ2-7	CASSTRDRPYEQYF	TGTGCCAGCAGCACCCGGGACCGTCCCTACGAGCAGTACTTC
many	TRBV3-1	NA	TRBJ1-1	CASSPTQGGNTEAFF	TGTGCCAGCAGCCCCACACAGGGAGGAAACACTGAAGCTTTCTTT
once	TRBV11-2	TRBD1	TRBJ1-1	CASSLWDSETGGLGTEAFF	TGTGCCAGCAGCTTATGGGATTCGGAGACAGGGGGCCTCGGTACTGAAGCTTTCTTT
many	TRBV7-3	NA	TRBJ2-6	CASSLIPAGAFSGANVLTF	TGTGCCAGCAGCTTAATTCCTGCGGGGGCTTTCTCTGGGGCCAACGTCCTGACTTTC
NA	TRBV20-1	NA	TRBJ2-7	CSGNRIGGSAYEQYF	TGCAGTGGGAACCGGATAGGGGGGTCGGCCTACGAGCAGTACTTC
few	TRBV12-3/TRBV12-4	TRBD2	TRBJ2-3	CASSLGLASTDTQYF	TGTGCCAGCAGTCTGGGACTAGCGAGCACAGATACGCAGTATTTT
NA	TRBV6-6	NA	TRBJ2-7	CASSYQSSKNYEQYF	TGTGCCAGCAGTTACCAGAGTTCCAAGAACTACGAGCAGTACTTC
NA	TRBV9	NA	TRBJ1-5	CASSVGGGNQPQHF	TGTGCCAGCAGCGTAGGAGGCGGGAATCAGCCCCAGCATTTT
NA	TRBV6-2/TRBV6-3	TRBD1	TRBJ2-3	CASSDSTGGADTQYF	TGTGCCAGCAGTGACTCGACAGGGGGCGCAGATACGCAGTATTTT
few	TRBV25-1	TRBD1	TRBJ1-6	CASSEQGVSYNSPLHF	TGTGCCAGCAGTGAACAGGGGGTATCCTATAATTCACCCCTCCACTTT
few	TRBV5-1	NA	TRBJ1-2	CASSLMATGRNNYGYTF	TGCGCCAGCAGCTTGATGGCGACGGGACGGAATAACTATGGCTACACCTTC
medium-sized	TRBV24-1	NA	TRBJ1-4	CATAASTNEKLFF	TGTGCCACCGCGGCATCAACTAATGAAAAACTGTTTTTT
NA	TRBV11-2	NA	TRBJ1-2	CASSLTPTAYGYTF	TGTGCCAGCAGTCTGACACCGACGGCCTATGGCTACACCTTC
few	TRBV7-9	NA	TRBJ1-2	CASSPPSGYTF	TGTGCCAGCAGCCCTCCTTCCGGCTACACCTTC
few	TRBV28	NA	TRBJ1-3	CASSLGLGYSGNTIYF	TGTGCCAGCAGCCTAGGGCTGGGTTACTCTGGAAACACCATATATTTT
few	TRBV6-1	TRBD2	TRBJ2-3	CASSLAGSADTQYF	TGTGCCAGCTCCTTAGCGGGATCTGCAGATACGCAGTATTTT
NA	TRBV27	TRBD2	TRBJ2-3	CASSLAGAGDTQYF	TGTGCCAGCAGTCTAGCGGGAGCCGGAGATACGCAGTATTTT
NA	TRBV11-2	NA	TRBJ2-7	CASSLGIGQKLAYEQYF	TGTGCCAGCAGCTTAGGAATCGGACAAAAGCTGGCCTACGAGCAGTACTTC